This is a list of T cell receptor beta chains from one sample in a study of blood T cell repertoires in COVID-19. Generated by immunoSEQ multiplex PCR, the TCRdb table keeps only in-frame clones and is missing some. Of around 380,000 clones in the sample, roughly 86% were seen once. The sequencing sample was made of PBMCs or T cells enriched from blood (not recorded which). The receptor set was obtained from a man between 25 and 39 years old who had recovered from COVID-19. Both conserved end residues are part of each CDR3. Fields, in order: D gene, clone size, V gene, J gene, CDR3 protein, CDR3 DNA. D genes are given only for firm matches. Expanded clones are given a class, and other clones once, few, many or no size at all.

d_gene: NA
abundance: NA
v_gene: TRBV10-3
j_gene: TRBJ2-1
CDR3aa: CAIKSAQVSNEQFF
CDR3nt: TGTGCCATCAAATCGGCACAGGTGAGTAATGAGCAGTTCTTC

d_gene: NA
abundance: many
v_gene: TRBV6-5
j_gene: TRBJ2-1
CDR3aa: CASSLWDNYNEQFF
CDR3nt: TGTGCCAGCAGTCTATGGGACAACTACAATGAGCAGTTCTTC

d_gene: NA
abundance: NA
v_gene: TRBV30
j_gene: TRBJ1-2
CDR3aa: CAWSGGVNRGNYGYTF
CDR3nt: TGTGCCTGGAGTGGGGGTGTGAATAGGGGTAACTATGGCTACACCTTC

d_gene: NA
abundance: NA
v_gene: TRBV5-1
j_gene: TRBJ2-7
CDR3aa: CATRSGSGYEQYF
CDR3nt: TGCGCCACCCGATCGGGATCGGGATACGAGCAGTACTTC

d_gene: TRBD2
abundance: NA
v_gene: TRBV5-6
j_gene: TRBJ2-5
CDR3aa: CASSHRLAGGLYQETQYF
CDR3nt: TGTGCCAGCAGCCACCGACTAGCGGGGGGATTATACCAAGAGACCCAGTACTTC

d_gene: NA
abundance: NA
v_gene: TRBV6-6
j_gene: TRBJ1-2
CDR3aa: CASSYRQEDNYGYTF
CDR3nt: TGTGCCAGCAGTTATCGACAGGAGGATAACTATGGCTACACCTTC

d_gene: TRBD1
abundance: NA
v_gene: TRBV5-5
j_gene: TRBJ2-5
CDR3aa: CASSLAGDRGIVTQYF
CDR3nt: TGTGCCAGCAGCTTGGCTGGGGACAGGGGCATAGTGACCCAGTACTTC

d_gene: TRBD1
abundance: NA
v_gene: TRBV5-1
j_gene: TRBJ2-7
CDR3aa: CASSLDGTDEQYF
CDR3nt: TGCGCCAGCAGCTTGGATGGGACAGACGAGCAGTACTTC

d_gene: TRBD1
abundance: NA
v_gene: TRBV12-5
j_gene: TRBJ2-3
CDR3aa: CASGETGGRGDTQYF
CDR3nt: TGTGCTAGTGGTGAGACAGGGGGCAGGGGAGATACGCAGTATTTT

d_gene: TRBD1
abundance: few
v_gene: TRBV5-6
j_gene: TRBJ1-2
CDR3aa: CASSPRTGDGYTF
CDR3nt: TGTGCCAGCAGCCCCCGGACAGGGGATGGCTACACCTTC

d_gene: NA
abundance: NA
v_gene: TRBV4-1
j_gene: TRBJ1-6
CDR3aa: CASSQDYRVYNSPLHF
CDR3nt: TGCGCCAGCAGCCAAGATTACAGGGTCTATAATTCACCCCTCCACTTT

d_gene: NA
abundance: NA
v_gene: TRBV27
j_gene: TRBJ1-2
CDR3aa: CASSSGAGLNYGYTF
CDR3nt: TGTGCCAGCAGTTCAGGGGCAGGGCTTAACTATGGCTACACCTTC

d_gene: TRBD1
abundance: few
v_gene: TRBV10-2
j_gene: TRBJ1-2
CDR3aa: CASSVTGGYGYTF
CDR3nt: TGCGCCAGCAGTGTGACAGGGGGCTATGGCTACACCTTC

d_gene: TRBD1
abundance: NA
v_gene: TRBV7-8
j_gene: TRBJ1-2
CDR3aa: CASSLAHRGADYGYTF
CDR3nt: TGTGCCAGCAGCTTAGCGCACAGGGGCGCGGACTATGGCTACACCTTC

d_gene: TRBD1
abundance: NA
v_gene: TRBV3-1/TRBV3-2
j_gene: TRBJ1-6
CDR3aa: CASSEGTGINSPLHF
CDR3nt: TGTGCCAGCAGCGAAGGGACAGGGATTAATTCACCCCTCCACTTT

d_gene: NA
abundance: NA
v_gene: TRBV12-5
j_gene: TRBJ2-7
CDR3aa: CASGPDLLAYEQYF
CDR3nt: TGTGCTAGTGGCCCCGACCTACTAGCCTACGAGCAGTACTTC

d_gene: TRBD2
abundance: NA
v_gene: TRBV2
j_gene: TRBJ2-1
CDR3aa: CASSHGTSGVYYNEQFF
CDR3nt: TGTGCCAGCAGTCACGGGACTAGCGGGGTCTACTACAATGAGCAGTTCTTC

d_gene: NA
abundance: NA
v_gene: TRBV6-5
j_gene: TRBJ1-1
CDR3aa: CASSLNALLNTEAFF
CDR3nt: TGTGCCAGCTCTCTAAACGCTTTGTTGAACACTGAAGCTTTCTTT

d_gene: TRBD1
abundance: NA
v_gene: TRBV19
j_gene: TRBJ1-5
CDR3aa: CASSEGTANNQPQHF
CDR3nt: TGTGCCAGTAGTGAAGGGACAGCCAACAATCAGCCCCAGCATTTT

d_gene: TRBD1
abundance: once
v_gene: TRBV27
j_gene: TRBJ1-2
CDR3aa: CASSSHRTEGRGDGYTF
CDR3nt: TGTGCCAGCAGTTCCCATCGCACAGAGGGCAGGGGGGATGGCTACACCTTC

d_gene: NA
abundance: NA
v_gene: TRBV27
j_gene: TRBJ1-1
CDR3aa: CASGVGAPNTEAFF
CDR3nt: TGTGCCAGCGGAGTTGGGGCCCCGAACACTGAAGCTTTCTTT

d_gene: NA
abundance: NA
v_gene: TRBV5-1
j_gene: TRBJ1-2
CDR3aa: CASSFRAQNGYTF
CDR3nt: TGCGCCAGCAGCTTCAGGGCGCAGAATGGCTACACCTTC

d_gene: NA
abundance: NA
v_gene: TRBV5-4
j_gene: TRBJ1-2
CDR3aa: CASSSTGGYGYTF
CDR3nt: TGTGCCAGCAGCTCCACGGGTGGCTATGGCTACACCTTC

d_gene: NA
abundance: NA
v_gene: TRBV19
j_gene: TRBJ1-2
CDR3aa: CASTTTGYGYGYTF
CDR3nt: TGTGCCAGTACTACAACAGGGTACGGCTATGGCTACACCTTC

d_gene: TRBD1
abundance: once
v_gene: TRBV28
j_gene: TRBJ1-5
CDR3aa: CASSLPGTGYSGYSNQPQHF
CDR3nt: TGTGCCAGCAGTTTGCCCGGGACAGGTTACAGCGGCTATAGCAATCAGCCCCAGCATTTT

d_gene: NA
abundance: NA
v_gene: TRBV6-5
j_gene: TRBJ1-6
CDR3aa: CASRIDRSPGSPLHF
CDR3nt: TGTGCCAGCAGGATCGATAGGTCCCCGGGTTCACCCCTCCACTTT

d_gene: TRBD1
abundance: NA
v_gene: TRBV27
j_gene: TRBJ1-4
CDR3aa: CASSSDRGNEKLFF
CDR3nt: TGTGCCAGCAGTTCGGACAGGGGGAATGAAAAACTGTTTTTT

d_gene: TRBD1
abundance: NA
v_gene: TRBV7-9
j_gene: TRBJ1-2
CDR3aa: CASSLATGGYGYTF
CDR3nt: TGTGCCAGCAGCTTAGCCACAGGGGGCTATGGCTACACCTTC

d_gene: NA
abundance: NA
v_gene: TRBV7-9
j_gene: TRBJ1-3
CDR3aa: CASSLDPGTFGNTIYF
CDR3nt: TGTGCCAGCAGCTTAGATCCAGGGACATTCGGAAACACCATATATTTT

d_gene: NA
abundance: NA
v_gene: TRBV5-1
j_gene: TRBJ2-2
CDR3aa: CASSYRVEAGELFF
CDR3nt: TGCGCCAGCAGCTACAGGGTAGAGGCCGGGGAGCTGTTTTTT

d_gene: NA
abundance: NA
v_gene: TRBV9
j_gene: TRBJ1-1
CDR3aa: CASGRRSFDEAFF
CDR3nt: TGTGCCAGCGGCCGCCGGAGTTTCGATGAAGCTTTCTTT

d_gene: NA
abundance: NA
v_gene: TRBV14
j_gene: TRBJ2-7
CDR3aa: CASSFTGGVQYF
CDR3nt: TGTGCCAGCAGCTTCACAGGGGGGGTACAGTACTTC

d_gene: TRBD2
abundance: NA
v_gene: TRBV3-1/TRBV3-2
j_gene: TRBJ2-7
CDR3aa: CASSHVSGDPYEQYF
CDR3nt: TGTGCCAGCAGCCACGTTAGCGGGGACCCCTACGAGCAGTACTTC

d_gene: TRBD1
abundance: NA
v_gene: TRBV19
j_gene: TRBJ1-2
CDR3aa: CASSISRGHHYGYTF
CDR3nt: TGTGCCAGTAGTATAAGCAGGGGGCACCACTATGGCTACACCTTC

d_gene: TRBD1
abundance: NA
v_gene: TRBV7-9
j_gene: TRBJ1-1
CDR3aa: CASSRQGQNTEAFF
CDR3nt: TGTGCCAGCAGCCGACAGGGGCAGAACACTGAAGCTTTCTTT

d_gene: NA
abundance: NA
v_gene: TRBV2
j_gene: TRBJ2-7
CDR3aa: CASHKGQGQGEQYF
CDR3nt: TGTGCCAGCCACAAGGGGCAGGGTCAAGGCGAGCAGTACTTC

d_gene: NA
abundance: NA
v_gene: TRBV9
j_gene: TRBJ2-2
CDR3aa: CASSFRLGNTGELFF
CDR3nt: TGTGCCAGCAGCTTCCGACTAGGGAACACCGGGGAGCTGTTTTTT

d_gene: NA
abundance: NA
v_gene: TRBV7-6
j_gene: TRBJ2-7
CDR3aa: CASSLGGTTYEQYF
CDR3nt: TGTGCCAGCAGCTTAGGTGGCACCACCTACGAGCAGTACTTC

d_gene: TRBD2
abundance: once
v_gene: TRBV11-2
j_gene: TRBJ2-1
CDR3aa: CASTLSGGAYNEQFF
CDR3nt: TGTGCCAGCACCCTTAGCGGGGGGGCCTACAATGAGCAGTTCTTC

d_gene: NA
abundance: NA
v_gene: TRBV6-5
j_gene: TRBJ1-3
CDR3aa: CASRRVTGTGNTIYF
CDR3nt: TGTGCCAGCAGGCGAGTTACAGGGACGGGAAACACCATATATTTT

d_gene: NA
abundance: NA
v_gene: TRBV5-1
j_gene: TRBJ1-1
CDR3aa: CASSLASVPEAFF
CDR3nt: TGCGCCAGCAGCTTGGCCTCAGTCCCTGAAGCTTTCTTT